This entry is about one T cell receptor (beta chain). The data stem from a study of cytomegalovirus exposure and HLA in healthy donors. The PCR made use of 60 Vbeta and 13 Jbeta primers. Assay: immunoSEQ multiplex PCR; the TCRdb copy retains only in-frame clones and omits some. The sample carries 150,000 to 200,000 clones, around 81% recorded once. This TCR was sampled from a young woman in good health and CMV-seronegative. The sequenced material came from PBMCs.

The CDR3 DNA reads as TGCGCCAGCAGCCGGACTTTCGGACCTGAAGCTTTCTTT. As protein: CASSRTFGPEAFF. The chain is built from TRBV4-3 and TRBJ1-1, with unresolved D. Per germline, CDR1 LGHNA and CDR2 YSLEER. The CDR3 loop spans 13 amino acids. Trimming removed 4 bases at V and 6 bases at J, with 12 bases between.